The clone carrying this T cell receptor beta chain was recorded many times. The library was prepared for alpha chains; this beta chain is a stray read, so its frequency means little. Each CDR3 protein gets one entry after TCRdb re-called the 5' RACE reads with MiXCR. The sample consists of 5,000 to 6,500 distinct CDR3 sequences, approximately 13% of them appearing once. The data are from a study of spatial heterogeneity in lung cancer. Time point in this sample: sample taken at primary tumor resection. Unsorted samples of tumor, nontumor lung or frozen PBMC had their whole RNA sequenced. V lost 0 bases and J 3 bases, leaving 13 bases between the germline ends. The CDR3 has 15 residues. The V gene's germline CDR1 is SGHRS and CDR2 YFSETQ.

This chain links TRBV5-1 with TRBJ2-7; D is possibly TRBD2 (6 bases). The clonotype comes from a human donor with early-stage non-small cell lung cancer. The sample here was lung tissue, taken at surgery. The CDR3 region has the DNA TGCGCCAGCAGCTTGGGGGCTAGCGCCAGCTACGAGCAGTACTTC. Protein product: CASSLGASASYEQYF.